This T cell receptor beta chain came from a study of T cells in Graves' hyperthyroidism and ophthalmopathy. Lactation, pregnancy, other autoimmune disease or uncontrolled infection excluded patients. What was amplified from RNA transcripts were TCR beta CDR3 regions. With the HTBI primer set, the TCR CDR3 went through a first round of RT-PCR. In TCRdb, the multiplex PCR reads were re-called with MiXCR into one record per CDR3 protein. The sample lists roughly 650,000 distinct CDR3 sequences, about a sixth occurring once. The CDR3 totals 17 residues. Germline-derived CDR1 and CDR2 are SEHNR and FQNEAQ (reference sequence). Trimming cost V 6 bases and J 3 bases; bases outside gene matches: 8.

The TCR comes from a woman aged 40 to 49 with Graves' ophthalmopathy. V gene TRBV7-9 combines with J gene TRBJ2-3; 14 bases are shared with TRBD2. Specimen: blood. CDR3 protein: CASRRLAGGPRTDTQYF. Here the CDR3 DNA reads TGTGCCAGCAGGCGACTAGCGGGGGGGCCTAGGACAGATACGCAGTATTTT.